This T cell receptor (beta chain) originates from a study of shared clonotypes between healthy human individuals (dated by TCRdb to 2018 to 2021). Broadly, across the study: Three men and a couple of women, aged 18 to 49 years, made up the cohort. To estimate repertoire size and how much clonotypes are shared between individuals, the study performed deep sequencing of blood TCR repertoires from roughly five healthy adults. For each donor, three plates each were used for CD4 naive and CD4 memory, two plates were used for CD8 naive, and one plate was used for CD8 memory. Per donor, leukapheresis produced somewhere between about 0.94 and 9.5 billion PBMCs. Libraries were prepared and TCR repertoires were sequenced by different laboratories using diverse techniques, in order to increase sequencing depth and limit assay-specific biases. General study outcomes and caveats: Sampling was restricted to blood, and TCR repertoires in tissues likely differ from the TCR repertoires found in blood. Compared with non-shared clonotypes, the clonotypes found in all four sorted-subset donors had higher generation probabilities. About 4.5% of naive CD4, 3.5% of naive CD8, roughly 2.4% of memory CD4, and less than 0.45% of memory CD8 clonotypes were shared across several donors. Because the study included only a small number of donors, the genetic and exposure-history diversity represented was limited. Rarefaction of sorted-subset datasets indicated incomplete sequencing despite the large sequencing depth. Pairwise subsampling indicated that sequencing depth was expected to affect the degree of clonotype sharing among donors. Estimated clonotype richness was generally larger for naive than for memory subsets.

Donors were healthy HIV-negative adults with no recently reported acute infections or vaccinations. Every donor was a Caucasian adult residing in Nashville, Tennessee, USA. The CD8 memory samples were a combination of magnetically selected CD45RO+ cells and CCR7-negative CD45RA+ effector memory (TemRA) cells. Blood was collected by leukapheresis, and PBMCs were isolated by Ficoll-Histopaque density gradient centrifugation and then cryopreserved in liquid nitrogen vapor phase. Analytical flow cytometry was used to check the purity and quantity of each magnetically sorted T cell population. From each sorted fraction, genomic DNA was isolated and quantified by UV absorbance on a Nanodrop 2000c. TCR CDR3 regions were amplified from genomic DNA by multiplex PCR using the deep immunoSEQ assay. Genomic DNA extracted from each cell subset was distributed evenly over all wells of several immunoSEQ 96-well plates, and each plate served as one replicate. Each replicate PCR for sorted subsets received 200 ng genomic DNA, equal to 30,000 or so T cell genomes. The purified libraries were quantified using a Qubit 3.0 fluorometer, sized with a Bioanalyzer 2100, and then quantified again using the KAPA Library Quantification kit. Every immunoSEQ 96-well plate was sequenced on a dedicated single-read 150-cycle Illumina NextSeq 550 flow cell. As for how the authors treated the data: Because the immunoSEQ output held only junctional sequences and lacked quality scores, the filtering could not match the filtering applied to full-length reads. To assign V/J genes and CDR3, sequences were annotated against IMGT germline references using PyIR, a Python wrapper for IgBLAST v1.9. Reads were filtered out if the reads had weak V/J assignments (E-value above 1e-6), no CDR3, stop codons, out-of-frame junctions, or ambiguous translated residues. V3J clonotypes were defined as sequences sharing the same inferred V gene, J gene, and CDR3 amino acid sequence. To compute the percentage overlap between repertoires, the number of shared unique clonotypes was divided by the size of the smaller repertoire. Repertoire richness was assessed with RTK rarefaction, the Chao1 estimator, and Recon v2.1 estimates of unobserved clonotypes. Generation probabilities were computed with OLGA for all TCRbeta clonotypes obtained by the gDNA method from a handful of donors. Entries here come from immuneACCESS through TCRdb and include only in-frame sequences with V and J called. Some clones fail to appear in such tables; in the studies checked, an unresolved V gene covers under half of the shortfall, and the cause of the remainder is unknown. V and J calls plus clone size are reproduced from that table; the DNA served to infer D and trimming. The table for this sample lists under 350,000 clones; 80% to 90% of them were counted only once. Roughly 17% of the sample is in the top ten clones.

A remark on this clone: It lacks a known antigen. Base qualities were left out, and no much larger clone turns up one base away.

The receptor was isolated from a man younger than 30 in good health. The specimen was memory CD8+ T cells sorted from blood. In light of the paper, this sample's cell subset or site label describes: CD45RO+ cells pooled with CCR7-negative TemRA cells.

For the CDR3, the sequence is CASSVHTGPNYGYTF. The nucleotide sequence is TGTGCCAGCAGCGTTCATACAGGACCAAACTATGGCTACACCTTC. The chain is encoded by TRBV9 joined to TRBJ1-2, and possibly TRBD1, on 5 matching bases. The germline ends are 13 bases apart after V is trimmed by 2 bases and J by 2 bases. As encoded in the germline V gene, CDR1 is SGDLS while CDR2 is YYNGEE. The CDR3 measures 15 amino acids from cysteine to phenylalanine. Just the 45-base CDR3 DNA is kept, in frame starting at base 1. Full variable domain (CDR3 extended with the reference TRBV9 and TRBJ1-2 proteins): DSGVTQTPKHLITATGQRVTLRCSPRSGDLSVYWYQQSLDQGLQFLIQYYNGEERAKGNILERFSAQQFPDLHSELNLSSLELGDSALYFCASSVHTGPNYGYTFGSGTRLTVV.